Listed here are 26 T cell receptor beta chains from one sample, sequenced in a study of blood T cell repertoires in COVID-19. Assay used: immunoSEQ multiplex PCR; TCRdb lists only in-frame clones, some missing. The data show a few hundred thousand clones, approximately 83% seen once. Input material: PBMCs or T cells enriched from blood (not recorded which). These receptors were obtained from a woman in her thirties or forties with acute COVID-19.

The chain carries TRBV3-1 (or the pseudogene TRBV3-2) and TRBJ2-7; TRBD2 agrees at 10 bases. The CDR3 is 15 residues long. In germline, CDR1 is LGHDT, CDR2 YNNKEL (reference sequence). V shed 1 base, J shed 6 bases, and the junction held 6 bases outside the gene matches. The CDR3 nucleotides read TGTGCCAGCAGCCAAGTTGGTAGGACTAGCGGCGAGCAGTACTTC. This gives the protein CASSQVGRTSGEQYF.

This rearrangement joins TRBV7-7 to TRBJ1-5; D gene uncertain. Deletions cut 8 bases from V and 9 bases from J, with 17 bases between. Germline-derived CDR1 and CDR2 are SSHAT and FNYEAQ (reference sequence). The CDR3 runs 13 residues. The CDR3 coding sequence is TGTGCCAGCCGGGAAAGGGTAGAAGGGCCCCAGCATTTT. It yields the protein CASRERVEGPQHF.

In DNA, the CDR3 is TGCGCCAGCAGCGTAAGACAGGGGGCGGATAAGCAGTACTTC. Its translation is CASSVRQGADKQYF. J is TRBJ2-7 and V is TRBV5-1; 10 bases align to TRBD1. Germline-derived CDR1 and CDR2 are SGHRS and YFSETQ. The CDR3 is 14 amino acids. V was pared by 4 bases and J by 8 bases, with 9 bases of the junction left unmatched.

This chain joins TRBV5-6 and TRBJ2-3; 8 bases line up with TRBD1. The CDR3 contains 15 residues. From germline, CDR1 is SGHDT and CDR2 YYEEEE. V trimming: 1 base; J trimming: 6 bases; junction bases outside the gene matches: 7. The CDR3 DNA reads TGTGCCAGCAGCTTGCAGGGGGCCCATGCTGATACGCAGTATTTT. It codes for CASSLQGAHADTQYF.

The V call is TRBV3-1 (or the pseudogene TRBV3-2), the J call TRBJ1-2; the D is unclear. Germline lookup yields CDR1 LGHDT and CDR2 YNNKEL (reference sequence). Trimming removed 4 bases from V and 2 bases from J, with 11 bases in between. CDR3 size: 14 residues. CDR3 nucleotide sequence: TGTGCCAGCAGCCCTATCGAGGGAAACTATGGCTACACCTTC. Translation gives CASSPIEGNYGYTF.

The chain recombines TRBV7-9 with TRBJ2-3; perhaps TRBD1 as D (6 bases). The CDR3 has 15 amino acids. Trimming stripped 4 bases from V and 5 bases from J, with 16 bases between. The germline gives CDR1 SEHNR, CDR2 FQNEAQ (reference sequence). Written as DNA, the CDR3 is TGTGCCAGCAGCTACAGGGACCGTCGAGAAGATACGCAGTATTTT. Translation gives CASSYRDRREDTQYF.

This clone has only a few counts. This sequence joins TRBV10-3 and TRBJ1-5, with no clear D. CDR1 and CDR2 (germline): ENHRY, SYGVKD. The length of the CDR3 is 12 residues. Trimming pared 6 bases from V and 7 bases from J, leaving 10 bases between. The CDR3 here is CAISPGEQPQHF. CDR3 coding DNA: TGTGCCATCAGCCCCGGTGAGCAGCCCCAGCATTTT.

The V call is TRBV7-9, the J call TRBJ1-1; 7 nucleotides line up with TRBD1. V dropped 4 bases and J dropped 0; count of bases not matched to a gene: 2. The CDR3 runs to 14 residues. CDR1 and CDR2 from the germline V gene are SEHNR and FQNEAQ (reference sequence). DNA for the CDR3: TGTGCCAGCAGCTCGGGACAGATGAACACTGAAGCTTTCTTT. Protein sequence: CASSSGQMNTEAFF.

This chain uses TRBV28 with TRBJ2-1; tentatively, D is TRBD1 (5 bases). Between the trimmed V and J ends, which lost 2 bases and 9 bases, there was a span of 11 bases. The CDR3 extends over 13 amino acids. Germline CDR1 is MDHEN and CDR2 is SYDVKM. The DNA of the CDR3 is TGTGCCAGCAGTTTAGGTTTGCAGGGTGAGCAGTTCTTC. This encodes CASSLGLQGEQFF.

This rearrangement joins TRBV6-5 to TRBJ2-1; 13 nucleotides agree with TRBD2. The CDR3 is 15 residues long. Per germline, CDR1 MNHEY and CDR2 SVGAGI. Trimming at V came to 2 bases and at J to 10 bases, leaving 5 bases not matched to a gene. CDR3 nucleotide sequence: TGTGCCAGCAGTTACAGACTAGCGGGGGGCTCCGAGCAGTTCTTC. It yields the protein CASSYRLAGGSEQFF.

This sequence joins TRBV5-4 and TRBJ2-3, with D tentatively TRBD2 (7 bases). Germline V CDR1 and CDR2: SGHNT, YYREEE (reference sequence). CDR3 length equals 14 residues. V dropped 2 bases and J dropped 4 bases, with 11 bases sitting between them. Here the CDR3 reads CASSFWGGPDTQYF. The CDR3 DNA is TGTGCCAGCAGCTTTTGGGGGGGCCCAGATACGCAGTATTTT. Combining the CDR3 with reference TRBV5-4 and TRBJ2-3 gives the whole variable domain ETGVTQSPTHLIKTRGQQVTLRCSSQSGHNTVSWYQQALGQGPQFIFQYYREEENGRGNFPPRFSGLQFPNYSSELNVNALELDDSALYLCASSFWGGPDTQYFGPGTRLTVL.

CDR3 DNA sequence: TGTGCCAGCAGCTTGGAGGTCAGGTGGACTGAAGCTTTCTTT. It yields the protein CASSLEVRWTEAFF. The chain has TRBV5-4 and TRBJ1-1; D gene ambiguous. Germline V gene sequence: CDR1 SGHNT, CDR2 YYREEE (reference sequence). Trimming took off 0 bases at V and 5 bases at J, with 11 bases between the two ends. The CDR3 has 14 residues. Full variable domain (outside the CDR3, taken from reference TRBV5-4 and TRBJ1-1): ETGVTQSPTHLIKTRGQQVTLRCSSQSGHNTVSWYQQALGQGPQFIFQYYREEENGRGNFPPRFSGLQFPNYSSELNVNALELDDSALYLCASSLEVRWTEAFFGQGTRLTVV.

This clone has only one observation. This chain uses TRBV7-9 with TRBJ2-2, with 10 bases fitting TRBD1. The germline V gene encodes CDR1 SEHNR and CDR2 FQNEAQ (reference sequence). This CDR3 region has 16 residues. V dropped 4 bases and J dropped 0; count of bases not matched to a gene: 2. Here the CDR3 reads CASSSGQGANTGELFF. CDR3 coding DNA: TGTGCCAGCAGCTCCGGACAGGGGGCGAACACCGGGGAGCTGTTTTTT.

This rearrangement joins TRBV7-2 to TRBJ2-1; D is uncertain. Trimming stripped 5 bases from V and 2 bases from J, with 16 bases between. CDR3 size: 16 residues. Germline values: CDR1 SGHTA, CDR2 FQGNSA. The CDR3 spells CASSPYLMSPYNEQFF. In DNA form, the CDR3 reads TGTGCCAGCAGCCCCTATTTAATGTCTCCCTACAATGAGCAGTTCTTC. Filled out from reference TRBV7-2 and TRBJ2-1, the complete variable domain reads GAGVSQSPSNKVTEKGKDVELRCDPISGHTALYWYRQSLGQGLEFLIYFQGNSAPDKSGLPSDRFSAERTGGSVSTLTIQRTQQEDSAVYLCASSPYLMSPYNEQFFGPGTRLTVL.

The chain combines TRBV19 with TRBJ2-7, with 8 bases lining up with TRBD1. The CDR3 contains 13 residues. From germline, CDR1 is LNHDA and CDR2 SQIVND (reference sequence). Trimming cost V 10 bases and J 0 bases; bases outside gene matches: 5. CDR3 loop: CATGQGGSYEQYF. The CDR3 DNA follows: TGTGCCACCGGACAGGGAGGCTCCTACGAGCAGTACTTC.

The chain uses TRBV28 and TRBJ2-1; 8 nucleotides agree with TRBD2. V shed 2 bases, J shed 5 bases, and the junction held 5 bases outside the gene matches. The CDR3 consists of 15 residues. Germline lookup yields CDR1 MDHEN and CDR2 SYDVKM. The CDR3 DNA follows: TGTGCCAGCAGTTTACCAAGCGGGAGTCACAATGAGCAGTTCTTC. Translated, it gives CASSLPSGSHNEQFF.

This chain connects TRBV4-1 to TRBJ2-7; TRBD2 matches at 10 bases. The junction had 11 bases not matched to a gene; V was cut back by 0 bases and J by 6 bases. The CDR3 is 17 residues long. CDR1 MGHRA and CDR2 YSYEKL come from the germline V gene. CDR3 sequence reads: CASSQDPEREGRREQYF. DNA of the CDR3: TGCGCCAGCAGCCAAGATCCTGAGCGGGAGGGCCGTCGCGAGCAGTACTTC.

The chain combines TRBV28 with TRBJ1-5, with D perhaps matching TRBD1 (6 bases). V was trimmed by 5 bases and J by 0 bases, leaving 11 bases between them. The CDR3 sequence is 15 residues long. Looked up from germline, CDR1 is MDHEN and CDR2 is SYDVKM. CDR3 bases: TGTGCCAGCAGTCCGACAGGCCATAGCAATCAGCCCCAGCATTTT. This codes for CASSPTGHSNQPQHF.

In regard to this clone: This sample includes further DNA sequences coding for the same CDR3. The chain uses TRBV11-2 and TRBJ2-2, with TRBD2 matching 10 bases. With 6 bases clipped from V and 2 bases from J, the junction kept 9 bases outside the gene matches. The CDR3 length is 17 residues. CDR1 and CDR2 (germline): SGHAT, FQNNGV. In DNA, the CDR3 is TGTGCCAGCAGTTCCCTTGGACTAGCGGTTAACACCGGGGAGCTGTTTTTT. Protein product: CASSSLGLAVNTGELFF.

J is TRBJ1-5 and V is TRBV19; D is uncertain. The germline V gene encodes CDR1 LNHDA and CDR2 SQIVND (reference sequence). With 5 bases removed from V and 4 bases from J, the gap between germline ends came to 6 bases. The CDR3 covers 12 residues. CDR3 DNA sequence: TGTGCCAGTAGTCCGGGGAATCAGCCCCAGCATTTT. This gives the protein CASSPGNQPQHF.

The chain carries TRBV9 and TRBJ2-3; D is ambiguous. This CDR3 comprises 15 residues. Per the germline V gene, CDR1 is SGDLS and CDR2 is YYNGEE. The germline V and J ends were trimmed by 0 bases and 0 bases, with 8 bases remaining between them. The CDR3 bases are TGTGCCAGCAGCGTAGGAGTGAGTAGCACAGATACGCAGTATTTT. Its protein is CASSVGVSSTDTQYF.

This clone was observed once. The J gene is TRBJ2-5, the V gene TRBV2, with D possibly TRBD2 on 6 matching bases. Germline values: CDR1 SNHLY, CDR2 FYNNEI. V lost 3 bases and J lost 3, with 11 bases in between. This CDR3 is 14 amino acids long. CDR3 nucleotides: TGTGCCAGCAGTGAGCGGCGGAGGGAAGAGACCCAGTACTTC. Residues: CASSERRREETQYF.

The chain recombines TRBV2 with TRBJ2-7, with D perhaps matching TRBD2 (5 bases). This CDR3 is built from 12 residues. V was cut by 4 bases and J by 7 bases, with 11 bases left in between. Germline lookup yields CDR1 SNHLY and CDR2 FYNNEI. The CDR3, as DNA: TGTGCCAGCAGTGTGGAGGTCGGGGAGCAGTACTTC. Residues: CASSVEVGEQYF. Complete variable domain (other parts from reference TRBV2 and TRBJ2-7): EPEVTQTPSHQVTQMGQEVILRCVPISNHLYFYWYRQILGQKVEFLVSFYNNEISEKSEIFDDQFSVERPDGSNFTLKIRSTKLEDSAMYFCASSVEVGEQYFGPGTRLTVT.

This clone has a handful of counts. The chain combines TRBV19 with TRBJ2-7; TRBD1 aligns across 8 bases. The CDR3 is 13 amino acids. V lost 4 bases to trimming and J lost 5 bases; unmatched junction nucleotides: 4. Germline values: CDR1 LNHDA, CDR2 SQIVND (reference sequence). CDR3 DNA sequence: TGTGCCAGTAGTAGGACAGGGTTTAACGAGCAGTACTTC. Translating gives CASSRTGFNEQYF.

J is TRBJ2-1 and V is TRBV7-6, with TRBD1 as a possible D gene (6 bases). From germline, CDR1 is SGHVS and CDR2 FNYEAQ. The CDR3 spans 15 residues. The V and J ends lost 5 bases and 7 bases respectively, with 18 bases between them. The CDR3 DNA follows: TGTGCCAGCAGCGACCGGGACACCCAAGGGAATGAGCAGTTCTTC. Its translation: CASSDRDTQGNEQFF.

DNA of the CDR3: TGTGCCAGCAGCTTCCGGGAGGGCCCCCACGAGCAGTACTTC. Its translation is CASSFREGPHEQYF. This rearrangement joins TRBV11-2 to TRBJ2-7, with 8 positions matching TRBD2. The CDR3 length is 14 residues. Germline-derived CDR1 and CDR2 are SGHAT and FQNNGV. Trimming cost V 3 bases and J 5 bases; bases outside gene matches: 6.